One and the same sample provided the 3 T cell receptor beta chains below, sequenced in a study of cytomegalovirus exposure and HLA in healthy donors (dated by TCRdb to about 2017). The library was generated by the immunoSEQ multiplex PCR assay. The multiplex PCR relied on a mix of 60 forward primers for TCR Vbeta segments and 13 reverse primers for TCR Jbeta segments. TCRdb stores this immuneACCESS table with in-frame sequences only. Part of the clones is absent; in the studies checked, under half of the shortfall reflects unresolved V genes, and no reason is known for the rest. A total of roughly 150,000 clones appear in this sample, more than 65% of them only once. Less than 10% of the sample rests with the top ten. The sample taken for sequencing was PBMCs. These receptors came from a young man in good health and CMV-seropositive.

The chain recombines TRBV11-2 with TRBJ2-1; weak D call: TRBD1 (5 bases). This CDR3 comprises 16 residues. Germline CDR1 SGHAT, CDR2 FQNNGV. Trimming pared 0 bases from V and 7 bases from J, leaving 16 bases between. CDR3 in DNA: TGTGCCAGCAGCTTAGAGACGGGCAGGGTGAGTAATGAGCAGTTCTTC. Its translation is CASSLETGRVSNEQFF.

The rearrangement uses TRBV2 and TRBJ2-5; possibly TRBD2 for D (6 bases). The CDR3 spans 12 residues. Per germline, CDR1 SNHLY and CDR2 FYNNEI. V was pared by 8 bases and J by 7 bases, with 14 bases between. CDR3 amino acids: CASLGGFGTQYF. The DNA for the CDR3 is TGTGCCAGCCTGGGGGGTTTTGGGACCCAGTACTTC.

Turning to this clone: The same CDR3 is also encoded by other DNA sequences in this sample. The chain employs TRBV4-3 and TRBJ2-7, with D maybe TRBD1 (5 bases). CDR3 size: 17 residues. Germline-derived CDR1 and CDR2 are LGHNA and YSLEER. Trimming took 4 bases from V and 1 from J, leaving 20 bases between them. The CDR3 DNA sequence: TGCGCCAGCAGCCCACACCCGACAGCGTGTTGGTCCTACGAGCAGTACTTC. This sequence encodes CASSPHPTACWSYEQYF.